Listed here are 20 T cell receptor beta chains from one sample, sequenced in a study of T cell repertoires in cytomegalovirus infection. TCRdb reprocessed the reads via MiXCR and lists one record per CDR3 protein. This table has hundreds of thousands of distinct CDR3 sequences, almost 30% appearing once. No cognate antigen is known for these TCRs. Here the sequenced sample was cultured PBMCs, taken from culture after CMV antigen stimulation. The receptors come from a human donor in good health (CMV status not recorded). Some clones in this sample may be carry-over from other donors' samples.

The J gene is TRBJ1-2, the V gene TRBV7-9; D call uncertain. Trimming pared 1 base from V and 7 bases from J, leaving 16 bases between. Per the germline V gene, CDR1 is SEHNR and CDR2 is FQNEAQ (reference sequence). The CDR3 length is 15 residues. CDR3 sequence (DNA): TGTGCCAGCAGCTTAGTACGCGGGCGCCCAAGTGGCTACACCTTC. Translating gives CASSLVRGRPSGYTF.

This clonotype has a count of ten or more. Mismatch with germline at one junction end may stem from a read error. The J gene is TRBJ2-1, the V gene TRBV5-1; no clear D. CDR1 SGHRS and CDR2 YFSETQ come from the germline V gene. The CDR3 length is 11 residues. The CDR3 nucleotides read TGTGCCAGCAGCAGTTACAATGAGCAGTTCTTC. Protein: CASSSYNEQFF.

The V call is TRBV7-9, the J call TRBJ1-5, with D unclear. The germline V gene encodes CDR1 SEHNR and CDR2 FQNEAQ (reference sequence). The length of the CDR3 is 16 residues. V gave up 6 bases and J gave up 4 bases, with 19 bases separating them. The CDR3 here is CASSTGPGEWNQPQHF. The CDR3 coding sequence is TGTGCCAGCAGTACCGGACCGGGAGAGTGGAATCAGCCCCAGCATTTT.

The gene calls are TRBV7-9 and TRBJ2-2; D gene ambiguous. Germline lookup yields CDR1 SEHNR and CDR2 FQNEAQ (reference sequence). This CDR3 comprises 16 residues. Trimming removed 1 base at V and 5 bases at J, with 14 bases between. CDR3 sequence reads: CASSLVQPASTGELFF. The CDR3 DNA reads TGTGCCAGCAGCTTAGTGCAGCCCGCTTCTACCGGGGAGCTGTTTTTT.

This clonotype was found many times. The chain links TRBV29-1 to TRBJ1-1; 7 nucleotides line up with TRBD1. Germline lookup yields CDR1 SQVTM and CDR2 ANQGSEA. The CDR3 runs to 11 residues. CDR3 loop: CSIQGPIEAFF. In DNA, the CDR3 is TGCAGTATACAGGGGCCAATCGAAGCTTTCTTT.

This CDR3 reads CASSESTGVYTEAFF. In nucleotides, the CDR3 is TGCGCCAGCAGTGAGTCGACCGGGGTCTACACTGAAGCTTTCTTT. This rearrangement joins TRBV10-2 to TRBJ1-1; D remains ambiguous. CDR3 size: 15 residues. V was trimmed by 0 bases and J by 3 bases, leaving 11 bases between them. CDR1 and CDR2 from the germline V gene are WSHSY and SAAADI.

The sample holds a few counts of this clonotype. The chain couples TRBV11-3 to TRBJ1-5, with D possibly TRBD1 on 5 matching bases. Germline V gene lookup returns CDR1 SGHNT and CDR2 YENEEA. V was trimmed by 1 base and J by 3 bases, leaving 22 bases between them. There are 19 residues in the CDR3. CDR3: CASSLGGGLGVEDNQPQHF. DNA for the CDR3: TGTGCCAGCAGCTTAGGGGGGGGTCTCGGGGTCGAGGACAATCAGCCCCAGCATTTT. The whole variable domain, filled in from reference TRBV11-3 and TRBJ1-5, reads EAGVVQSPRYKIIEKKQPVAFWCNPISGHNTLYWYLQNLGQGPELLIRYENEEAVDDSQLPKDRFSAERLKGVDSTLKIQPAELGDSAVYLCASSLGGGLGVEDNQPQHFGDGTRLSIL.

This clonotype was observed a few times. The chain combines TRBV5-5 with TRBJ1-1, with no clear D. The V end was cut by 0 bases, the J end by 1 base, with 13 bases between. Germline V gene sequence: CDR1 SGHKS, CDR2 YYEKEE (reference sequence). The CDR3 extends over 16 amino acids. The CDR3 loop is CASSLGVGPGNTEAFF. CDR3 nucleotide sequence: TGTGCCAGCAGCTTGGGTGTCGGCCCCGGGAACACTGAAGCTTTCTTT.

This clonotype was seen a few times. The chain employs TRBV5-6 and TRBJ1-1; maybe TRBD1 (6 bases). This CDR3 contains 14 residues. Germline loops: CDR1 SGHDT, CDR2 YYEEEE. V lost 1 base, J lost 5 bases, and 12 bases lay in between. The CDR3 loop reads CASSLQGPLTEAFF. For the CDR3, the DNA is TGTGCCAGCAGCTTGCAGGGGCCGTTGACTGAAGCTTTCTTT.

The J gene is TRBJ1-4, the V gene TRBV20-1, with D perhaps TRBD1 (5 bases). V was cut by 6 bases and J by 8 bases, with 16 bases left in between. CDR1 and CDR2 (germline): DFQATT, SNEGSKA (reference sequence). The CDR3 is 13 residues long. CDR3 in DNA: TGCAGTGCCACGGGACCAAAAAGAGAAAAACTGTTTTTT. Translating gives CSATGPKREKLFF.

The chain has TRBV18 and TRBJ1-1; 7 nucleotides match TRBD1. Germline CDR1 is KGHSH and CDR2 is LQKENI. The CDR3 contains 15 residues. With 4 bases clipped from V and 1 base from J, the junction kept 6 bases outside the gene matches. CDR3 sequence reads: CASSLTGTANTEAFF. The CDR3, as DNA: TGTGCCAGCTCACTTACCGGGACAGCGAACACTGAAGCTTTCTTT.

This clonotype has only a few counts. V usage is TRBV12-3 or TRBV12-4 and J usage is TRBJ1-2, with 8 positions matching TRBD1. The ends lost 2 bases at V and 6 bases at J; junction bases unmatched: 14. There are 17 residues in the CDR3. Here the CDR3 DNA reads TGTGCCAGCAGTTTACTCCTCGACACAGGGGGTGAGAATGGCTACACCTTC. It encodes CASSLLLDTGGENGYTF.

V and J are TRBV9 and TRBJ1-6; TRBD1 is a possible D gene (5 bases). CDR1 SGDLS and CDR2 YYNGEE come from the germline V gene. V lost 3 bases, J lost 8 bases, and 9 bases lay in between. The CDR3 length is 13 residues. The CDR3, as DNA: TGTGCCAGCAGCGGCGACAGTTATTCACCCCTCCACTTT. This encodes CASSGDSYSPLHF.

A few counts support this clonotype. The V and J genes are TRBV11-2 and TRBJ1-3; maybe TRBD1 (5 bases). The CDR3 loop spans 15 amino acids. Deletions cut 1 base from V and 0 bases from J, with 7 bases between. Germline V gene lookup returns CDR1 SGHAT and CDR2 FQNNGV. CDR3 sequence (DNA): TGTGCCAGCAGCTTAGCGGGGGACTCTGGAAACACCATATATTTT. This sequence encodes CASSLAGDSGNTIYF.

The genes are TRBV11-2 and TRBJ1-4, with TRBD1 matching 7 bases. CDR1 is SGHAT and CDR2 is FQNNGV in the germline V gene. The CDR3 extends over 15 amino acids. V was pared by 7 bases and J by 7 bases, with 12 bases of the junction left unmatched. The CDR3 sequence: CASTPSTGLFEKLFF. CDR3 nucleotide sequence: TGTGCCAGCACCCCCTCGACAGGGCTGTTTGAAAAACTGTTTTTT.

In this sample, this clonotype turned up a few times. The J gene is TRBJ2-3, the V gene TRBV20-1; 11 bases match TRBD2. Germline CDR1 DFQATT, CDR2 SNEGSKA (reference sequence). The CDR3 is 16 residues long. After removal of 0 bases from V and 10 bases from J, the junction contained 12 bases not matched to a gene. The DNA for the CDR3 is TGCAGTGCTAGAGATTCTAGCGGGAGGAGCAGGCTTTCGCAGTATTTT. Translation gives CSARDSSGRSRLSQYF.

This clonotype was found many times. The gene calls are TRBV7-2 and TRBJ1-1, with TRBD1 identical over 10 bases. V was clipped by 4 bases and J by 4 bases; unmatched bases: 0. CDR3 length equals 13 residues. CDR1 is SGHTA and CDR2 is FQGNSA in the germline V gene. The CDR3 coding sequence is TGTGCCAGCAGCTGGACAGGGGGCACTGAAGCTTTCTTT. Translating it yields CASSWTGGTEAFF.

This clonotype was seen ten or more times. This rearrangement joins TRBV7-8 to TRBJ2-3; TRBD2 matches 7 bases. This CDR3 comprises 19 residues. With 6 bases clipped from V and 5 bases from J, the junction kept 23 bases outside the gene matches. CDR1 and CDR2 from the germline V gene are SGHVS and FQNEAQ. The CDR3 reads CASRSGRGPGLVSGDTQYF. The CDR3 nucleotides read TGTGCCAGCAGATCTGGTAGGGGTCCTGGACTAGTGTCTGGAGATACGCAGTATTTT.

This clonotype was observed a handful of times. V and J are TRBV6-6 and TRBJ2-1; D unresolved. Trimming left V 0 bases short and J 9 bases short, with 15 bases between. This CDR3 has 15 residues. The germline V gene has CDR1 MNHNY and CDR2 SVGAGI (reference sequence). The CDR3 region has the DNA TGTGCCAGCAGTTACTCTGTGAAGACCGAAGGTGAGCAGTTCTTC. As protein: CASSYSVKTEGEQFF.

This sequence joins TRBV29-1 and TRBJ1-2, with D unclear. Germline loops: CDR1 SQVTM, CDR2 ANQGSEA. CDR3 length: 11 residues. V was shortened by 2 bases and J by 8 bases, with 9 bases between the two germline ends. Here the CDR3 reads CSVERDGGYTF. CDR3 in DNA: TGCAGCGTTGAAAGGGATGGCGGCTACACCTTC.